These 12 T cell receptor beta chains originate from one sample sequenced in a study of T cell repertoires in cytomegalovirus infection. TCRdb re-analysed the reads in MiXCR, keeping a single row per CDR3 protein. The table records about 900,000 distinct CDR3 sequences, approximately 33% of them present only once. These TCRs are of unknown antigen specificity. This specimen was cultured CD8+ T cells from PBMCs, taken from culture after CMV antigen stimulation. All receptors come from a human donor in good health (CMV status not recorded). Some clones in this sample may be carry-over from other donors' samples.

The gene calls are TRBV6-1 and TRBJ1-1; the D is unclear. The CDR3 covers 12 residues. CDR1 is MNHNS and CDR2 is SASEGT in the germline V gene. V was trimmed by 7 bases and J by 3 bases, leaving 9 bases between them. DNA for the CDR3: TGTGCCAGCACCGCAGGACACACTGAAGCTTTCTTT. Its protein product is CASTAGHTEAFF.

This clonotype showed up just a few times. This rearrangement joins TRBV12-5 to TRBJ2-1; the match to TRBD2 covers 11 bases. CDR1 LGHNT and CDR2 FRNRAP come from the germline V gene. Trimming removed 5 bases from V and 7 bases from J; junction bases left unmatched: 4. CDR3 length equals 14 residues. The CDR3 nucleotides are TGTGCTAGTGGTCTAGCGGGGGGAATGAATGAGCAGTTCTTC. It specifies CASGLAGGMNEQFF. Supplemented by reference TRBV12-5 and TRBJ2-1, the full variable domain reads DARVTQTPRHKVTEMGQEVTMRCQPILGHNTVFWYRQTMMQGLELLAYFRNRAPLDDSGMPKDRFSAEMPDATLATLKIQPSEPRDSAVYFCASGLAGGMNEQFFGPGTRLTVL.

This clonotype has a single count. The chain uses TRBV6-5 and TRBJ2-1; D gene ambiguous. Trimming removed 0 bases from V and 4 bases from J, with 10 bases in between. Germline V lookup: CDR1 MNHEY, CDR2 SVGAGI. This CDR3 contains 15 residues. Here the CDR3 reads CASSYSGPEYNEQFF. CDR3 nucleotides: TGTGCCAGCAGTTACTCGGGTCCCGAATACAATGAGCAGTTCTTC.

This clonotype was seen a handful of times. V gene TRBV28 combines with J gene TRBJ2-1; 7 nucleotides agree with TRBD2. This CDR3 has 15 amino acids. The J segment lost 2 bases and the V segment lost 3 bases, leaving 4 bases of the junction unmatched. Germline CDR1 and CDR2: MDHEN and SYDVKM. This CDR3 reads CASSFGEGPYNEQFF. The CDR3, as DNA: TGTGCCAGCAGTTTCGGGGAGGGCCCCTACAATGAGCAGTTCTTC.

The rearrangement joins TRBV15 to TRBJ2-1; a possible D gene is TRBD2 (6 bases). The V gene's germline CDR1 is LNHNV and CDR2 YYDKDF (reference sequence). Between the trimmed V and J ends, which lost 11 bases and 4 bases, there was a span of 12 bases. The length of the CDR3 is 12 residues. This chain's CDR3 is CAAGGGYNEQFF. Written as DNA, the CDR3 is TGTGCCGCCGGTGGGGGGTACAATGAGCAGTTCTTC.

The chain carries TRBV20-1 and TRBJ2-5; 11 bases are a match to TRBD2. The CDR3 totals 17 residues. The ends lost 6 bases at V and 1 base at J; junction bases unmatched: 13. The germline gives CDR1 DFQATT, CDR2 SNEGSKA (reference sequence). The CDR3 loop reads CSAPWLAGGYTQETQYF. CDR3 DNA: TGCAGTGCCCCGTGGCTAGCGGGGGGTTATACCCAAGAGACCCAGTACTTC.

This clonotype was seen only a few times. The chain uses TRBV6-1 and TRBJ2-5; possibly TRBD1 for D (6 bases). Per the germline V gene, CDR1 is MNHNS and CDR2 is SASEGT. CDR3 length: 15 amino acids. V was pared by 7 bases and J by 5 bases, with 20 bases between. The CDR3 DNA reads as TGTGCCAGCAACCCCGGGACAATTAAGGGGGAGACCCAGTACTTC. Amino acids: CASNPGTIKGETQYF.

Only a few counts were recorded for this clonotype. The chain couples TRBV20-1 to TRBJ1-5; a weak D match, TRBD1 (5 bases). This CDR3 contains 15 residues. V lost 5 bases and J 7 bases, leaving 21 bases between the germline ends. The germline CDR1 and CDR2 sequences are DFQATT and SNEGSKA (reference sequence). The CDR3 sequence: CSAPGQGAGGQPQHF. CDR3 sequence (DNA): TGCAGTGCTCCCGGCCAGGGCGCTGGTGGACAGCCCCAGCATTTT.

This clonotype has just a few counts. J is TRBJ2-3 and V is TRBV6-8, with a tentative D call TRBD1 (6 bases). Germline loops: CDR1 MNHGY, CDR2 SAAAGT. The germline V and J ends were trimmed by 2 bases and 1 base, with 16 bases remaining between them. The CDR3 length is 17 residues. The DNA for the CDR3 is TGTGCCAGCAGTTACAACACAGGACAGTCTGGCACAGATACGCAGTATTTT. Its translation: CASSYNTGQSGTDTQYF.

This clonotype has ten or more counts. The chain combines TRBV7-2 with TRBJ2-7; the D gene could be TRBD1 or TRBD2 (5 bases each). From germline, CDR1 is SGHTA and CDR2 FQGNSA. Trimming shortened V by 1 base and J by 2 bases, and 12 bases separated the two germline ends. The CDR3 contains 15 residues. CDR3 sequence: CASSLVGQGPYEQYF. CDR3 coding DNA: TGTGCCAGCAGCTTAGTTGGGCAGGGACCCTACGAGCAGTACTTC.

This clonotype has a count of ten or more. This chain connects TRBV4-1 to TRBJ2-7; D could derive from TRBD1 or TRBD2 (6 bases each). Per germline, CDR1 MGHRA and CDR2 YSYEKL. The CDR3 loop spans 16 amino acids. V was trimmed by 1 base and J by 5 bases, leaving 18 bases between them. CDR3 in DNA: TGCGCCAGCAGCCAAGTAATATTGAGGCGGGACAACGAGCAGTACTTC. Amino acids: CASSQVILRRDNEQYF.

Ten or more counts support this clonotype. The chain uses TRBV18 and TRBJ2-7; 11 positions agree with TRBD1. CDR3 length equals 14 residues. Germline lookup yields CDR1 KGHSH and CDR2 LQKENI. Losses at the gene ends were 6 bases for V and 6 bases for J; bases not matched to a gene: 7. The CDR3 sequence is CASSPGQGAIEQYV. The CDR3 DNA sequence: TGTGCCAGCTCGCCCGGACAGGGGGCGATCGAGCAGTACGTC.